This T cell receptor (beta chain) was obtained from a study of CD8 T cells in ankylosing spondylitis. Libraries for TCR beta were made by quantitative 5'-RACE with molecular barcodes. Each CDR3 protein is one row after TCRdb ran MiXCR on the 5' RACE reads. The sample has approximately 200,000 distinct CDR3 sequences, under 15% seen once. Study-level points and caveats: A TCR beta motif of 7 to 9 highly homologous variants seemed to mark ankylosing spondylitis blood.

CDR3 length equals 13 residues. Trimming removed 1 base at V and 0 bases at J, with 6 bases between. Germline assignment: CDR1 DFQATT and CDR2 SNEGSKA (reference sequence). This clonotype was seen at least ten times. What it recognizes is unknown. The clonotype was recovered from a female donor with ankylosing spondylitis or in good health (not recorded which). V usage is TRBV20-1 and J usage is TRBJ1-2; D uncertain. The sequencing sample was made of blood, either unsorted or a sorted T cell fraction (not recorded which). The CDR3 region is CSARADTNYGYTF. The DNA of the CDR3 is TGCAGTGCTAGAGCGGATACTAACTATGGCTACACCTTC.